This entry concerns a single TCR beta chain. This specimen belongs to a study of T cell changes during pregnancy in multiple sclerosis. Some clones are missing from TCRdb's copy, which holds only in-frame ones; the method was immunoSEQ multiplex PCR. The sample lists tens of thousands of clones, almost 95% seen once, with 1.3% in the top ten. Trimming shortened V by 0 bases and J by 2 bases, and 7 bases separated the two germline ends. Germline V gene lookup returns CDR1 SNHLY and CDR2 FYNNEI. This CDR3 comprises 14 residues. The material sequenced was peripheral blood. The receptor's source is a female donor with multiple sclerosis, enrolled in a pregnancy study. The V and J genes are TRBV2 and TRBJ2-5, with D unclear. The CDR3 DNA follows: TGTGCCAGCAGTGAAGCGGCCAGACAAGAGACCCAGTACTTC. Its protein is CASSEAARQETQYF.